This entry lists 31 T cell receptor beta chains sequenced from one sample in a study of cytomegalovirus exposure and HLA in healthy donors. This PCR relied on a set of 60 Vbeta primers and 13 Jbeta primers. Sequenced by immunoSEQ multiplex PCR; TCRdb stores in-frame clones only, minus some. The table records 200,000 to 250,000 clones, about 78% of them present only once. Sample: PBMCs. These receptors all come from a male donor in good health and CMV-seronegative.

V usage is TRBV5-8 and J usage is TRBJ2-5, with unresolved D. The J call could be wrong; TRBJ2-7 is a better fit for the DNA end. From germline, CDR1 is SGHTS and CDR2 YDEGEE. The length of the CDR3 is 16 residues. The CDR3 here is CASSGGLQIVVYEQYF. As DNA, the CDR3 is TGTGCCAGCAGCGGTGGGTTACAGATAGTTGTCTACGAGCAGTACTTC.

The chain has TRBV10-2 and TRBJ2-3, with TRBD2 matching 11 bases. Germline values: CDR1 WSHSY, CDR2 SAAADI. J was trimmed by 2 bases and V by 0 bases; bases with no gene match: 7. The CDR3 runs to 18 residues. The CDR3 reads CASSESKLGLAATDTQYF. The CDR3 DNA reads TGCGCCAGCAGTGAGTCGAAGTTGGGACTAGCGGCCACAGATACGCAGTATTTT.

This chain connects TRBV28 to TRBJ1-2; 9 nucleotides align to TRBD1. The germline V gene encodes CDR1 MDHEN and CDR2 SYDVKM. With 2 bases clipped from V and 6 bases from J, the junction kept 7 bases outside the gene matches. This CDR3 contains 15 residues. CDR3 protein: CASSLTGQGFNGYTF. The CDR3 DNA reads TGTGCCAGCAGTTTAACCGGACAGGGGTTCAATGGCTACACCTTC.

The chain employs TRBV10-2 and TRBJ2-7; 9 nucleotides agree with TRBD2. The J segment lost 2 bases and the V segment lost 6 bases, leaving 5 bases of the junction unmatched. The CDR3 extends over 14 amino acids. The germline CDR1 and CDR2 sequences are WSHSY and SAAADI. As DNA, the CDR3 is TGCGCCAGCAGGGAGACTAGCGGACCCTACGAGCAGTACTTC. Translating it yields CASRETSGPYEQYF.

V usage is TRBV5-1 and J usage is TRBJ1-3, with D possibly matching TRBD1 (5 bases). Trimming stripped 0 bases from V and 0 bases from J, with 13 bases between. Looked up from germline, CDR1 is SGHRS and CDR2 is YFSETQ. The CDR3 sequence is 17 residues long. CDR3 in DNA: TGCGCCAGCAGCTTGGCCCCGACAGCTAGCTCTGGAAACACCATATATTTT. It translates to CASSLAPTASSGNTIYF.

This rearrangement joins TRBV27 to TRBJ2-3, with 7 bases identical to TRBD2. Trimming removed 5 bases from V and 3 bases from J; junction bases left unmatched: 5. The V gene's germline CDR1 is MNHEY and CDR2 SMNVEV (reference sequence). The length of the CDR3 is 14 residues. CDR3 nucleotide sequence: TGTGCCAGCAGTGAAGCGGGAAGGACAGATACGCAGTATTTT. Its protein product is CASSEAGRTDTQYF.

V and J are TRBV29-1 and TRBJ2-7, with 10 positions matching TRBD2. The CDR3 totals 15 residues. From germline, CDR1 is SQVTM and CDR2 ANQGSEA. With 2 bases clipped from V and 6 bases from J, the junction kept 10 bases outside the gene matches. Here the CDR3 reads CSVERGTSGISEQYF. For the CDR3, the DNA is TGCAGCGTTGAACGAGGAACTAGCGGGATCAGCGAGCAGTACTTC.

The chain employs TRBV18 and TRBJ1-1; the match to TRBD1 covers 8 bases. The CDR3 runs 12 residues. Germline CDR1 KGHSH, CDR2 LQKENI. Trimming took 6 bases from V and 6 from J; bases not matched to a gene: 3. CDR3 sequence reads: CASSTGESEAFF. The DNA for the CDR3 is TGTGCCAGCTCGACAGGGGAATCTGAAGCTTTCTTT. Full variable domain (outside the CDR3, taken from reference TRBV18 and TRBJ1-1): NAGVMQNPRHLVRRRGQEARLRCSPMKGHSHVYWYRQLPEEGLKFMVYLQKENIIDESGMPKERFSAEFPKEGPSILRIQQVVRGDSAAYFCASSTGESEAFFGQGTRLTVV.

V gene TRBV9 combines with J gene TRBJ1-2; 10 nucleotides align to TRBD1. The CDR3 spans 16 residues. The trim removed 0 bases at V and 6 bases at J, leaving 8 bases unmatched. Germline V gene lookup returns CDR1 SGDLS and CDR2 YYNGEE. The CDR3 loop reads CASSVAGRQGAHGYTF. As DNA, the CDR3 is TGTGCCAGCAGCGTAGCGGGAAGACAGGGGGCGCATGGCTACACCTTC.

This clone was detected only a few times. V gene TRBV28 combines with J gene TRBJ1-1, with 8 bases aligning to TRBD1. J was trimmed by 5 bases and V by 6 bases; bases with no gene match: 11. Per the germline V gene, CDR1 is MDHEN and CDR2 is SYDVKM. The CDR3 totals 15 residues. The CDR3 loop is CASSQPTGVRTEAFF. The CDR3 DNA sequence: TGTGCCAGCAGCCAACCGACAGGGGTAAGGACTGAAGCTTTCTTT.

CDR3: CAISESGRAGGYNEQFF. The CDR3 DNA follows: TGTGCCATCAGTGAGTCCGGGCGGGCAGGGGGGTACAATGAGCAGTTCTTC. The chain links TRBV10-3 to TRBJ2-1; maybe TRBD1 (7 bases). V shed 0 bases and J shed 4 bases, with 16 bases lying between them. The germline V gene encodes CDR1 ENHRY and CDR2 SYGVKD. The CDR3 covers 17 residues.

The V call is TRBV9, the J call TRBJ2-3; possible D gene TRBD2, 6 bases. Trimming pared 4 bases from V and 1 base from J, leaving 13 bases between. In germline, CDR1 is SGDLS, CDR2 YYNGEE. The CDR3 has 15 amino acids. CDR3 loop: CASSSLSSGTDTQYF. The CDR3 DNA is TGTGCCAGCAGCTCTCTTTCTAGCGGCACAGATACGCAGTATTTT.

This clone occurred once. This rearrangement joins TRBV2 to TRBJ2-3; TRBD1 matches 7 bases. V shed 7 bases and J 6 bases; nucleotides not matched to a gene: 13. CDR1 is SNHLY, CDR2 FYNNEI, per germline. The CDR3 is 15 amino acids. CDR3 DNA sequence: TGTGCCAGCAAGATGGGACAGCGCGTCGGGGATACGCAGTATTTT. This codes for CASKMGQRVGDTQYF.

The chain links TRBV4-1 to TRBJ2-7; 9 nucleotides align to TRBD2. The CDR3 runs to 16 residues. Trimming at V came to 0 bases and at J to 2 bases, leaving 5 bases not matched to a gene. CDR1 MGHRA and CDR2 YSYEKL come from the germline V gene. The CDR3 DNA is TGCGCCAGCAGCCAAGAAGAACGCGGGAGGGCCTACGAGCAGTACTTC. Its protein is CASSQEERGRAYEQYF.

The CDR3 spells CASSLGDRVMSGYTF. The CDR3 bases are TGTGCCAGCAGCTTAGGGGACAGGGTGATGAGCGGCTACACCTTC. The V gene is TRBV7-9, the J gene TRBJ1-2; the match to TRBD1 covers 9 bases. Germline V gives CDR1 SEHNR, CDR2 FQNEAQ (reference sequence). The CDR3 contains 15 residues. Trimming at V came to 1 base and at J to 8 bases, leaving 8 bases not matched to a gene.

The rearrangement links TRBV10-3 to TRBJ1-2; 10 nucleotides agree with TRBD1. CDR1 and CDR2 from the germline V gene are ENHRY and SYGVKD. V lost 6 bases, J lost 4 bases, and 14 bases stayed unmatched. The CDR3 extends over 17 amino acids. The CDR3 is CAIRRPTGTGDAYGYTF. For the CDR3, the DNA is TGTGCCATCAGACGACCGACCGGGACAGGGGATGCCTATGGCTACACCTTC.

This clone occurred a few times. The chain is built from TRBV5-1 and TRBJ2-3; 7 positions match TRBD2. CDR3 size: 14 residues. J was trimmed by 2 bases and V by 7 bases; bases with no gene match: 7. Germline V gene lookup returns CDR1 SGHRS and CDR2 YFSETQ. CDR3 in amino acids: CASGEGSPTDTQYF. The CDR3 nucleotides are TGCGCCAGCGGGGAGGGGAGTCCCACAGATACGCAGTATTTT.

This rearrangement joins TRBV9 to TRBJ2-2; 7 bases align to TRBD2. The length of the CDR3 is 15 residues. Germline V gene lookup returns CDR1 SGDLS and CDR2 YYNGEE. Trimming took 0 bases from V and 5 from J; bases not matched to a gene: 4. This CDR3 is CASSVVQAGTGELFF. CDR3 nucleotides: TGTGCCAGCAGCGTAGTTCAAGCGGGGACCGGGGAGCTGTTTTTT.

The J gene is TRBJ2-5, the V gene TRBV4-1; 10 bases map to TRBD1. The V gene end was trimmed by 4 bases and the J gene end by 5 bases; junction bases not matched to a gene: 4. The CDR3 runs to 14 residues. Germline V lookup: CDR1 MGHRA, CDR2 YSYEKL. The CDR3 DNA reads as TGCGCCAGCAGCCTGGACAGGGGGTTGGAGACCCAGTACTTC. Protein sequence: CASSLDRGLETQYF.

The gene calls are TRBV6-1 and TRBJ1-2; D is ambiguous. From germline, CDR1 is MNHNS and CDR2 SASEGT. The CDR3 has 13 amino acids. With 6 bases removed from V and 4 bases from J, the gap between germline ends came to 12 bases. The CDR3 coding sequence is TGTGCCAGCAGGCCTACAGCCCTCTATGGCTACACCTTC. Translated, it gives CASRPTALYGYTF.

The chain combines TRBV4-1 with TRBJ2-1; D is ambiguous. The CDR3 consists of 15 residues. The V gene's germline CDR1 is MGHRA and CDR2 YSYEKL. V lost 3 bases to trimming and J lost 0 bases, with 9 bases between them. The CDR3 loop is CASSHGWSSYNEQFF. The CDR3 coding sequence is TGCGCCAGCAGCCACGGGTGGAGCTCCTACAATGAGCAGTTCTTC.

This chain joins TRBV6-4 and TRBJ2-1, with 10 bases matching TRBD2. V shed 4 bases, J shed 7 bases, and the junction held 7 bases outside the gene matches. The CDR3 covers 15 residues. Looked up from germline, CDR1 is MRHNA and CDR2 is SNTAGT. The CDR3 DNA follows: TGTGCCAGCAGTGCTCTAGCGGGAGTATCTAATGAGCAGTTCTTC. Translation: CASSALAGVSNEQFF.

This chain uses TRBV5-1 with TRBJ2-5; possibly TRBD1 for D (6 bases). This CDR3 is built from 14 residues. V was shortened by 7 bases and J by 5 bases, with 18 bases between the two germline ends. The germline CDR1 and CDR2 sequences are SGHRS and YFSETQ. CDR3 sequence: CASLHRTAYETQYF. Written as DNA, the CDR3 is TGCGCCAGCCTACATAGGACAGCATACGAGACCCAGTACTTC.

V is TRBV19 and J is TRBJ2-1, with 10 bases fitting TRBD1. Germline V gives CDR1 LNHDA, CDR2 SQIVND (reference sequence). The CDR3 is 14 amino acids. V lost 9 bases to trimming and J lost 3 bases; unmatched junction nucleotides: 5. DNA of the CDR3: TGTGCCAGCAGGACAGGGGGACGCTACAATGAGCAGTTCTTC. Its protein is CASRTGGRYNEQFF.

This chain joins TRBV15 and TRBJ2-7; D is uncertain. The germline V gene encodes CDR1 LNHNV and CDR2 YYDKDF (reference sequence). The CDR3 is 13 amino acids. V lost 0 bases and J lost 5, with 8 bases in between. CDR3 sequence reads: CATSRDPSDEQYF. CDR3 in DNA: TGTGCCACCAGCAGAGATCCGTCCGACGAGCAGTACTTC.

CDR3 loop: CASSLGGSQEGYYEQYF. The CDR3 DNA is TGTGCCAGCAGCCTAGGCGGGAGCCAAGAGGGATACTACGAGCAGTACTTC. The V and J genes are TRBV7-6 and TRBJ2-7; 7 bases fit TRBD2. Germline lookup yields CDR1 SGHVS and CDR2 FNYEAQ. Losses at the gene ends were 5 bases for V and 3 bases for J; bases not matched to a gene: 16. This CDR3 region has 17 residues.

The rearrangement uses TRBV6-1 and TRBJ2-2; 8 bases line up with TRBD1. CDR3 length: 12 amino acids. Trimming cost V 7 bases and J 7 bases; bases outside gene matches: 2. The germline gives CDR1 MNHNS, CDR2 SASEGT. CDR3 nucleotide sequence: TGTGCCAGCAACAGGGGGGACGGGGAGCTGTTTTTT. The encoded protein is CASNRGDGELFF.

The genes are TRBV5-1 and TRBJ1-3; 9 nucleotides line up with TRBD1. Trimming removed 0 bases from V and 4 bases from J; junction bases left unmatched: 8. Germline V CDR1 and CDR2: SGHRS, YFSETQ. This CDR3 has 17 amino acids. DNA of the CDR3: TGCGCCAGCAGCTTGGGTCTAACAGGGGGCTCGGGAAACACCATATATTTT. The encoded protein is CASSLGLTGGSGNTIYF.

The J gene is TRBJ2-4, the V gene TRBV7-9; tentative D call: TRBD2 (5 bases). Per germline, CDR1 SEHNR and CDR2 FQNEAQ (reference sequence). V was pared by 1 base and J by 2 bases, with 9 bases between. The length of the CDR3 is 15 residues. The CDR3 reads CASSLGEISKNIQYF. Written as DNA, the CDR3 is TGTGCCAGCAGCTTAGGGGAGATATCCAAAAACATTCAGTACTTC.

This clone was seen a handful of times. The rearrangement uses TRBV7-9 and TRBJ1-6, with TRBD1 matching 12 bases. There are 17 residues in the CDR3. Germline lookup yields CDR1 SEHNR and CDR2 FQNEAQ (reference sequence). J lost 7 bases, V lost 4 bases, and 8 bases had no gene match. CDR3 loop: CASSSPGQGARNSPLHF. In DNA, the CDR3 is TGTGCCAGCAGCTCCCCGGGACAGGGGGCGCGGAATTCACCCCTCCACTTT.

The gene calls are TRBV19 and TRBJ2-5, with a weak D call TRBD1 (6 bases). The CDR3 sequence is 15 residues long. CDR1 and CDR2 (germline): LNHDA, SQIVND (reference sequence). V lost 4 bases and J 2 bases, leaving 14 bases between the germline ends. CDR3: CASSRGLEPQETQYF. CDR3 nucleotides: TGTGCCAGTAGTAGGGGGCTAGAGCCGCAAGAGACCCAGTACTTC.